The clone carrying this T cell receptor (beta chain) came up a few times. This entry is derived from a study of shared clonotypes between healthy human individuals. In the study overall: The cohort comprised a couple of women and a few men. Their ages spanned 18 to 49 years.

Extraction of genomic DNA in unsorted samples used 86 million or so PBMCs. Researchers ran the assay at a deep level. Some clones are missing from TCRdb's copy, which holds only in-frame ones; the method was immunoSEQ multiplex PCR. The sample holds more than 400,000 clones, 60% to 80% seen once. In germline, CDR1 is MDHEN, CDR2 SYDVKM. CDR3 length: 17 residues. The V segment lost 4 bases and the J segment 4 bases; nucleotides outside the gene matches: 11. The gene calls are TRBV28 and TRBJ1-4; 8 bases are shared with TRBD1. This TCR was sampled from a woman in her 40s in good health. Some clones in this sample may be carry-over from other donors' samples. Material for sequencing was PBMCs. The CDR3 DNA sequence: TGTGCCAGCAGTTCCTCCGGGACAGGACCTATTAATGAAAAACTGTTTTTT. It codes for CASSSSGTGPINEKLFF.